The 6 T cell receptor beta chains below come from one sample, sequenced in a study of blood T cell repertoires in COVID-19. Profiling relied on immunoSEQ multiplex PCR, and the TCRdb table lists in-frame clones only, not all of them. The table records about 140,000 clones, 84% of them present only once. Sample: peripheral blood. The source of these receptors is a human donor in a cohort sampled during active COVID-19.

V is TRBV5-1 and J is TRBJ2-3, with no clear D. This CDR3 has 15 residues. Germline V gene sequence: CDR1 SGHRS, CDR2 YFSETQ. V lost 2 bases to trimming and J lost 0 bases, with 10 bases between them. CDR3 protein: CASSLEALSTDTQYF. DNA for the CDR3: TGCGCCAGCAGCTTAGAGGCGCTCAGCACAGATACGCAGTATTTT.

The V call is TRBV5-6, the J call TRBJ1-3; D not resolved. V was shortened by 2 bases and J by 2 bases, with 14 bases between the two germline ends. CDR1 is SGHDT, CDR2 YYEEEE, per germline. The CDR3 runs to 16 residues. The CDR3, as DNA: TGTGCCAGCAGCTTTCGGCTGCTGGGAGCTGGAAACACCATATATTTT. It is translated as CASSFRLLGAGNTIYF.

This chain links TRBV28 with TRBJ1-2; 7 bases are a match to TRBD1. The CDR3 is 16 amino acids. V trimming: 5 bases; J trimming: 2 bases; junction bases outside the gene matches: 11. Germline V gene lookup returns CDR1 MDHEN and CDR2 SYDVKM. The chain's CDR3 is CASSVGTAGRNYGYTF. In DNA, the CDR3 is TGTGCCAGCAGTGTCGGGACAGCGGGCAGGAACTATGGCTACACCTTC.

The rearrangement links TRBV10-2 to TRBJ2-1; TRBD2 aligns across 12 bases. Looked up from germline, CDR1 is WSHSY and CDR2 is SAAADI. The CDR3 runs 13 residues. V lost 8 bases, J lost 7 bases, and 3 bases stayed unmatched. CDR3 sequence reads: CASVTSGGNEQFF. The CDR3 DNA follows: TGCGCCAGCGTGACTAGCGGGGGTAATGAGCAGTTCTTC.

This chain links TRBV20-1 with TRBJ2-3; perhaps TRBD2 as D (5 bases). The CDR3 sequence is 16 residues long. V lost 6 bases and J lost 2, with 21 bases in between. Per the germline V gene, CDR1 is DFQATT and CDR2 is SNEGSKA (reference sequence). CDR3 bases: TGCAGTGCGAGTAGAATAGCGAAACCAGACACAGATACGCAGTATTTT. Its protein is CSASRIAKPDTDTQYF.

The V and J genes are TRBV19 and TRBJ1-3, with D hard to call. CDR1 and CDR2 from the germline V gene are LNHDA and SQIVND (reference sequence). CDR3 length: 15 residues. Trimming took 6 bases from V and 0 from J, leaving 12 bases between them. In DNA, the CDR3 is TGTGCCAGTAGCCCAGACGGAGCCTCTGGAAACACCATATATTTT. Translating gives CASSPDGASGNTIYF.